These 13 T cell receptor beta chains were sequenced from one sample in a study of T cells after yellow fever vaccination. MiXCR, applied by TCRdb to the 5' RACE reads, yields one record per CDR3 protein. Here the sample spans under 700,000 distinct CDR3 sequences, 17% being singletons. Sequencing was performed on PBMCs, taken 5 days after the first yellow fever vaccination. All receptors come from a man aged 18 to 30 who received the YFV17D yellow fever vaccine.

This sequence joins TRBV6-2 or TRBV6-3 and TRBJ2-7, with 9 bases matching TRBD1. V was clipped by 6 bases and J by 2 bases; unmatched bases: 5. CDR3 length: 14 amino acids. Germline CDR1 and CDR2: MNHEY and SVGEGT. CDR3 sequence reads: CASRPWTGAYEQYF. As DNA, the CDR3 is TGTGCCAGCAGACCGTGGACAGGGGCCTACGAGCAGTACTTC.

Only a few counts were recorded for this clonotype. J is TRBJ2-7 and V is TRBV5-5, with TRBD2 matching over 12 bases. J was trimmed by 1 base and V by 0 bases; bases with no gene match: 2. Germline CDR1 is SGHKS and CDR2 is YYEKEE (reference sequence). This CDR3 spans 16 amino acids. The CDR3 loop is CASSLETSGGSYEQYV. The CDR3 DNA follows: TGTGCCAGCAGCTTGGAGACTAGCGGGGGTTCCTACGAGCAGTACGTC.

In this sample, this clonotype turned up a few times. The chain links TRBV4-1 to TRBJ1-5; D is undetermined. CDR1 and CDR2 (germline): MGHRA, YSYEKL. V dropped 0 bases and J dropped 0 bases, with 9 bases sitting between them. The CDR3 sequence is 16 residues long. In nucleotides, the CDR3 is TGCGCCAGCAGCCAAGATCCAGGTCGTAGCAATCAGCCCCAGCATTTT. Its translation is CASSQDPGRSNQPQHF.

The sample holds a few counts of this clonotype. The gene calls are TRBV9 and TRBJ1-1; D remains ambiguous. Per the germline V gene, CDR1 is SGDLS and CDR2 is YYNGEE. With 3 bases removed from V and 1 base from J, the gap between germline ends came to 7 bases. CDR3 length equals 13 residues. Here the CDR3 DNA reads TGTGCCAGCAGCGAGAGCCCGAACACTGAAGCTTTCTTT. Amino acid sequence: CASSESPNTEAFF.

This clonotype was seen only a few times. This chain uses TRBV10-1 with TRBJ2-2, with D perhaps given as TRBD1 or TRBD2 (5 bases each). Germline-derived CDR1 and CDR2 are WNHNN and SYGVQD (reference sequence). This CDR3 has 15 amino acids. Trimming removed 3 bases at V and 6 bases at J, with 14 bases between. This chain's CDR3 is CASSELGPPAGELFF. In DNA form, the CDR3 reads TGCGCCAGCAGTGAATTGGGACCCCCGGCCGGGGAGCTGTTTTTT.

The chain is built from TRBV11-2 and TRBJ2-7; D remains unclear. The CDR3 extends over 13 amino acids. Germline CDR1 reads SGHAT; CDR2 reads FQNNGV. Trimming took off 4 bases at V and 3 bases at J, with 10 bases between the two ends. CDR3 DNA: TGTGCCAGCAGCTCTGGAGCCCGCTACGAGCAGTACGTC. It specifies CASSSGARYEQYV.

The V and J genes are TRBV4-2 and TRBJ2-5; D ambiguous. Between the trimmed V and J ends, which lost 2 bases and 2 bases, there was a span of 12 bases. CDR1 is LGHNA and CDR2 is YNFKEQ in the germline V gene. The CDR3 consists of 15 residues. Here the CDR3 DNA reads TGTGCCAGCAGCCAACGGTTAGGGCCGCAAGAGACCCAGTACTTC. This sequence encodes CASSQRLGPQETQYF.

This clonotype was detected only a few times. This chain joins TRBV6-2 or TRBV6-3 and TRBJ2-7; D is uncertain. Germline-derived CDR1 and CDR2 are MNHEY and SVGEGT. V was trimmed by 2 bases and J by 0 bases, leaving 11 bases between them. The CDR3 extends over 15 amino acids. CDR3 in amino acids: CASSYDGPSSYEQYF. CDR3 bases: TGTGCCAGCAGTTACGACGGGCCTAGCTCCTACGAGCAGTACTTC.

This clonotype was counted between two and nine times. The chain employs TRBV5-4 and TRBJ2-2; D might be TRBD2 (6 bases). Between the trimmed V and J ends, which lost 3 bases and 6 bases, there was a span of 9 bases. The V gene's germline CDR1 is SGHNT and CDR2 YYREEE (reference sequence). This CDR3 comprises 13 residues. The CDR3 loop reads CASSSWEAGELFF. DNA of the CDR3: TGTGCCAGCAGCTCGTGGGAGGCCGGGGAGCTGTTTTTT. Supplemented by reference TRBV5-4 and TRBJ2-2, the full variable domain reads ETGVTQSPTHLIKTRGQQVTLRCSSQSGHNTVSWYQQALGQGPQFIFQYYREEENGRGNFPPRFSGLQFPNYSSELNVNALELDDSALYLCASSSWEAGELFFGEGSRLTVL.

This clonotype was detected only a few times. V gene TRBV4-3 combines with J gene TRBJ2-1; the match to TRBD2 covers 10 bases. This CDR3 is built from 18 residues. Unmatched junction bases numbered 6, after V lost 1 base and J lost 0 bases. The germline V gene has CDR1 LGHNA and CDR2 YSLEER. The chain's CDR3 is CASSQASGGQSSYNEQFF. The CDR3 DNA follows: TGCGCCAGCAGCCAAGCTAGCGGGGGCCAAAGCTCCTACAATGAGCAGTTCTTC.

The chain combines TRBV10-3 with TRBJ2-5; 11 positions agree with TRBD2. CDR1 and CDR2 from the germline V gene are ENHRY and SYGVKD. This CDR3 comprises 15 residues. Germline trimming cut 4 bases from V and 0 bases from J; bases unmatched to any gene: 1. The CDR3 sequence: CAISGGLADQETQYF. The CDR3 DNA is TGTGCCATCAGTGGGGGACTAGCGGACCAAGAGACCCAGTACTTC.

There are many counts of this clonotype. The genes are TRBV9 and TRBJ2-1; 9 bases fit TRBD2. V was clipped by 4 bases and J by 4 bases; unmatched bases: 6. Germline assignment: CDR1 SGDLS and CDR2 YYNGEE. CDR3 length: 15 amino acids. The DNA of the CDR3 is TGTGCCAGCAGCCTGACTAGCGGTGATTACAATGAGCAGTTCTTC. Translating it yields CASSLTSGDYNEQFF.

V usage is TRBV7-9 and J usage is TRBJ2-3; D call uncertain. Germline CDR1 is SEHNR and CDR2 is FQNEAQ (reference sequence). With 10 bases removed from V and 2 bases from J, the gap between germline ends came to 4 bases. The CDR3 has 10 residues. The CDR3 coding sequence is TGTGCCACCTTCACAGATACGCAGTATTTT. This gives the protein CATFTDTQYF.